Below, 10 T cell receptor beta chains from the same sample are listed, as sequenced in a study of chemoradiotherapy in HPV16-positive cancers. Sequenced by immunoSEQ multiplex PCR; TCRdb stores in-frame clones only, minus some. The table lists 30,000 to 50,000 clones, 76% of them singletons. Sequencing was performed on blood, taken from a patient who underwent chemoradiotherapy. These receptors were collected from a human donor with HPV-associated anogenital cancer.

The chain couples TRBV5-1 to TRBJ2-2; D gene uncertain. The V end was cut by 4 bases, the J end by 4 bases, with 8 bases between. Germline V lookup: CDR1 SGHRS, CDR2 YFSETQ. The CDR3 has 13 amino acids. DNA for the CDR3: TGCGCCAGCAGCATTACCACCACCGGGGAGCTGTTTTTT. It yields the protein CASSITTTGELFF. Looking up the rest from reference TRBV5-1 and TRBJ2-2 gives the full variable domain: KAGVTQTPRYLIKTRGQQVTLSCSPISGHRSVSWYQQTPGQGLQFLFEYFSETQRNKGNFPGRFSGRQFSNSRSEMNVSTLELGDSALYLCASSITTTGELFFGEGSRLTVL.

The chain couples TRBV7-9 to TRBJ2-3; 11 bases line up with TRBD1. V gave up 4 bases and J gave up 2 bases; unmatched junction bases: 5. The length of the CDR3 is 16 residues. In germline, CDR1 is SEHNR, CDR2 FQNEAQ (reference sequence). The CDR3 reads CASSSGQGGLTDTQYF. The CDR3 DNA is TGTGCCAGCAGCTCGGGACAGGGGGGACTCACAGATACGCAGTATTTT. Full variable domain (rest looked up from reference TRBV7-9 and TRBJ2-3): DTGVSQNPRHKITKRGQNVTFRCDPISEHNRLYWYRQTLGQGPEFLTYFQNEAQLEKSRLLSDRFSAERPKGSFSTLEIQRTEQGDSAMYLCASSSGQGGLTDTQYFGPGTRLTVL.

This rearrangement joins TRBV11-2 to TRBJ1-3; no reliable D call. Per germline, CDR1 SGHAT and CDR2 FQNNGV. There are 13 residues in the CDR3. Trimming pared 5 bases from V and 0 bases from J, leaving 5 bases between. This chain's CDR3 is CASSPYSGNTIYF. CDR3 nucleotides: TGTGCCAGCAGCCCCTACTCTGGAAACACCATATATTTT.

The V and J genes are TRBV7-8 and TRBJ1-1, with D possibly matching TRBD1 (5 bases). Germline-derived CDR1 and CDR2 are SGHVS and FQNEAQ. This CDR3 is 12 amino acids long. Trimming stripped 4 bases from V and 6 bases from J, with 9 bases between. The CDR3 region is CASSYGTAEAFF. The CDR3 DNA is TGTGCCAGCAGCTACGGGACGGCTGAAGCTTTCTTT.

The chain links TRBV5-4 to TRBJ1-1, with D possibly matching TRBD1 (6 bases). CDR3 length: 16 residues. CDR1 SGHNT and CDR2 YYREEE come from the germline V gene (reference sequence). Deletions cut 1 base from V and 6 bases from J, with 19 bases between. CDR3 nucleotide sequence: TGTGCCAGCAGCTTGACGGGGGGCGCATTTACCGCTGAAGCTTTCTTT. This translates into CASSLTGGAFTAEAFF.

A single count supports this clone. V gene TRBV10-2 combines with J gene TRBJ2-7, with TRBD1 matching 7 bases. The CDR3 is 12 amino acids. V trimming: 6 bases; J trimming: 4 bases; junction bases outside the gene matches: 3. The germline V gene has CDR1 WSHSY and CDR2 SAAADI. CDR3 amino acids: CASRTTGYEQYF. The CDR3, as DNA: TGCGCCAGCAGGACGACAGGGTACGAGCAGTACTTC.

This chain joins TRBV7-2 and TRBJ1-2; the D gene is possibly TRBD1 (5 bases). Germline assignment: CDR1 SGHTA and CDR2 FQGNSA. This CDR3 spans 15 amino acids. V shed 5 bases and J shed 0 bases, with 13 bases lying between them. The DNA of the CDR3 is TGTGCCAGCAGCCCATCATCAGGGACTAACTATGGCTACACCTTC. Translated, it gives CASSPSSGTNYGYTF.

The genes are TRBV7-6 and TRBJ1-3; 9 bases align to TRBD1. V shed 4 bases and J 7 bases; nucleotides not matched to a gene: 8. The CDR3 consists of 15 residues. Germline CDR1 SGHVS, CDR2 FNYEAQ. The CDR3 region has the DNA TGTGCCAGCAGCTCACAGGGGGCGGTCCGCAACACCATATATTTT. It is translated as CASSSQGAVRNTIYF.

The chain uses TRBV7-2 and TRBJ2-3, with 8 nucleotides matching TRBD1. The CDR3 is made up of 12 amino acids. With V trimmed by 8 bases and J by 3 bases, 1 base remained unmatched. Germline V CDR1 and CDR2: SGHTA, FQGNSA. The CDR3 DNA follows: TGTGCCAGCGGGACAGGAACAGATACGCAGTATTTT. Its translation is CASGTGTDTQYF.

The chain has TRBV5-1 and TRBJ2-5; D might be TRBD1 (6 bases). With 0 bases removed from V and 7 bases from J, the gap between germline ends came to 22 bases. The CDR3 spans 17 residues. Germline assignment: CDR1 SGHRS and CDR2 YFSETQ. The CDR3 loop reads CASSLANAAGATGTQYF. DNA of the CDR3: TGCGCCAGCAGCTTGGCCAATGCTGCAGGGGCGACGGGGACCCAGTACTTC.